What follows are 10 T cell receptor beta chains derived from one specimen sequenced in a study of T-cell reconstitution after alpha-beta-depleted transplantation in children. TCRbeta library construction was performed incorporating unique molecular identifiers. TCRdb re-called the PCR reads through MiXCR, storing one row per CDR3 protein. Seen here are around 600,000 distinct CDR3 sequences, 23% observed once, and the top ten hold roughly 13%. Here the sequenced sample was PBMCs, mostly from graft donor cells, taken 360 days after TCRalphabeta/CD19-depleted stem cell transplant. These receptors were collected from a boy under three years old who had a stem cell transplant for acute myeloid leukemia, so the T cells may come from the graft donor.

This clonotype was counted only a few times. This clone may be a read error of a much larger clone one base away. The conserved phenylalanine or tryptophan normally closing the CDR3 is absent here, so this likely arose from a read error. This chain joins TRBV5-1 and TRBJ2-1, with 10 positions matching TRBD2. Germline values: CDR1 SGHRS, CDR2 YFSETQ. V lost 4 bases to trimming and J lost 5 bases; unmatched junction nucleotides: 0. This CDR3 is built from 13 residues. The CDR3 protein is CASSTSGDNEQFL. The CDR3 coding sequence is TGCGCCAGCAGCACTAGCGGGGACAATGAGCAGTTCCTC.

This rearrangement joins TRBV20-1 to TRBJ2-3, with 10 bases fitting TRBD1. CDR1 is DFQATT and CDR2 is SNEGSKA in the germline V gene (reference sequence). The J segment lost 4 bases and the V segment lost 6 bases, leaving 7 bases of the junction unmatched. The CDR3 contains 14 residues. The CDR3 protein is CSAPTGTGADTQYF. In nucleotides, the CDR3 is TGCAGTGCGCCGACCGGGACAGGGGCAGATACGCAGTATTTT.

This clonotype has a count of ten or more. The chain couples TRBV20-1 to TRBJ2-2; D is unclear. Trimming removed 4 bases at V and 5 bases at J, with 11 bases between. The CDR3 runs to 13 residues. Germline CDR1 DFQATT, CDR2 SNEGSKA (reference sequence). The CDR3 sequence is CSATPPGTGELFF. For the CDR3, the DNA is TGCAGTGCTACTCCTCCTGGGACCGGGGAGCTGTTTTTT.

Ten or more counts support this clonotype. The chain couples TRBV12-3 or TRBV12-4 to TRBJ1-2; TRBD1 is a possible D gene (5 bases). The ends were cut back, 0 bases at V and 5 bases at J, with 10 bases in the middle. The CDR3 is 14 amino acids. The CDR3 loop reads CASSLAATDYGYTF. DNA for the CDR3: TGTGCCAGCAGTTTAGCTGCGACAGATTATGGCTACACCTTC.

A few counts support this clonotype. The V gene is TRBV20-1, the J gene TRBJ2-5, with D unclear. This CDR3 comprises 12 residues. The V end was cut by 6 bases, the J end by 2 bases, with 10 bases between. Germline lookup yields CDR1 DFQATT and CDR2 SNEGSKA (reference sequence). CDR3: CSALPFQETQYF. CDR3 coding DNA: TGCAGTGCCCTCCCGTTTCAAGAGACCCAGTACTTC.

This clonotype has only one observation. One end of the junction is discordant with germline, which a read error may explain. CDR3 sequence (DNA): TGCAGCGTCGAAGACACAAACTATGGCTACACCTTC. Translated: CSVEDTNYGYTF. The V call is TRBV29-1, the J call TRBJ1-2; the D is unclear. The CDR3 extends over 12 amino acids. The germline gives CDR1 SQVTM, CDR2 ANQGSEA.

The gene calls are TRBV6-5 and TRBJ2-5, with D perhaps TRBD1 (6 bases). Trimming cost V 4 bases and J 5 bases, with 17 bases left between them. This CDR3 contains 15 residues. Germline CDR1 and CDR2: MNHEY and SVGAGI. The CDR3 protein is CASSLGTRFSETQYF. The CDR3 DNA is TGTGCCAGCAGTTTAGGGACACGTTTTTCGGAGACCCAGTACTTC.

At least ten counts were recorded for this clonotype. The chain couples TRBV5-6 to TRBJ2-1; D is tentatively TRBD1 or TRBD2 (6 bases each). CDR1 SGHDT and CDR2 YYEEEE come from the germline V gene. Trimming took 0 bases from V and 4 from J, leaving 14 bases between them. CDR3 length equals 16 residues. The CDR3 coding sequence is TGTGCCAGCAGCTTGGAGGTTTTAGGGGGGTACAATGAGCAGTTCTTC. Its translation: CASSLEVLGGYNEQFF.

V usage is TRBV12-3 or TRBV12-4 and J usage is TRBJ1-1; TRBD1 matches 8 bases. J gave up 8 bases and V 6 bases, and 11 bases lay outside the gene matches. There are 14 residues in the CDR3. The CDR3 loop is CASSPRTGSDEAFF. As DNA, the CDR3 is TGTGCCAGCAGCCCCAGGACAGGGTCTGACGAAGCTTTCTTT.

V usage is TRBV10-3 and J usage is TRBJ2-3; 8 bases are a match to TRBD1. The V gene's germline CDR1 is ENHRY and CDR2 SYGVKD. V gave up 7 bases and J gave up 2 bases; unmatched junction bases: 8. The CDR3 spans 15 residues. The CDR3 DNA is TGTGCCATCAAGAGAGGGGGACAGGTCACAGATACGCAGTATTTT. As protein: CAIKRGGQVTDTQYF.